Below, one T cell receptor (beta chain) is given with its context. Its antigen target is currently unknown. One base away there is no much larger clone; base qualities are not given. After removal of 2 bases from V and 3 bases from J, the junction retains 7 bases not matched to a gene. From its cysteine to its phenylalanine, the CDR3 spans 18 amino acids. The kept DNA is CDR3 alone, 54 bases in frame from the first base. Sequences MNHEY (CDR1) and SMNVEV (CDR2) are obtained from the germline V gene (reference sequence). Sorted unstimulated T cells and proliferating T cells recovered from mixed lymphocyte reactions were subjected to TCRbeta CDR3 sequencing. Fresh whole blood from approximately 11 HLA-typed healthy donors served as the source for isolating PBMCs. Unstimulated CD4+ non-regulatory T cells were FACS-sorted to map the origin of alloreactive clones. These data originate in a study of siplizumab effects on memory and regulatory T cells (dated 2019 in TCRdb). Context from the whole study: The effect of the anti-CD2 antibody siplizumab on alloreactive T-cell subsets was examined in allogeneic mixed lymphocyte reactions constructed from human PBMCs. The full study reports these points: Sequences below about 10^-5 frequency were poorly captured, so only a minor fraction of alloreactive clones could be mapped to unstimulated subsets. Among mappable alloreactive CD4+ clones, the Treg-derived fraction averaged around 69% with siplizumab versus 25% to 30% in control reactions. Siplizumab significantly reduced the cumulative frequency of alloreactive sequences traceable to unstimulated CD4+ memory T cells. No functional confirmation was obtained for the suppressive function of proliferating Tregs from siplizumab cultures. Roughly 80-97% of proliferating CD4+ or CD8+ clones could not be assigned a naive or memory phenotype. Compared with memory T cells, unstimulated naive T cells appeared more diverse, and naive cells seemed to make a substantial contribution to the alloresponse.

Library method: the immunoSEQ multiplex PCR assay. The deep sequencing platform assayed about 10^5 TCR templates per sample. Genomic DNA extracted from sorted T cells was the material used for TCRbeta CDR3 sequencing. Per the original workflow: The R programming language was used for clonal analysis of the TCRbeta CDR3 data. Alloreactive CD4+ and CD8+ clones were identified by comparing unstimulated samples to CFSE-low samples taken after the reaction. By matching sequences to the repertoires of sorted unstimulated Treg and non-Treg cells, each alloreactive CD4+ clone was assigned a regulatory or non-regulatory origin. Imported from immuneACCESS, the table was reduced by TCRdb to in-frame sequences with V and J called. These copies leave out some clones; in studies compared against another copy, an unresolved V gene accounts for under half, and the cause of the remainder is not known. D and trimming were read from the DNA, whereas the V and J calls and clone size are those reported in that table. This sample lists roughly 100,000 clones; 92% were detected once. Together, the top ten hold 12% of the sample.

Sequences were obtained from non-Treg CD4+ T cells sorted from blood. The cell subset or site label here, explained by the study, means: FACS-sorted unstimulated CD4+ non-regulatory T cells. This TCR came from a human donor in good health. The rearrangement combines TRBV27 with TRBJ2-1; TRBD2 fits 13 bases in the junction. The CDR3 reads as follows: CASSLAGTSGISYNEQFF. The nucleotide sequence is TGTGCCAGCAGTTTAGCCGGGACTAGCGGGATTAGCTACAATGAGCAGTTCTTC.